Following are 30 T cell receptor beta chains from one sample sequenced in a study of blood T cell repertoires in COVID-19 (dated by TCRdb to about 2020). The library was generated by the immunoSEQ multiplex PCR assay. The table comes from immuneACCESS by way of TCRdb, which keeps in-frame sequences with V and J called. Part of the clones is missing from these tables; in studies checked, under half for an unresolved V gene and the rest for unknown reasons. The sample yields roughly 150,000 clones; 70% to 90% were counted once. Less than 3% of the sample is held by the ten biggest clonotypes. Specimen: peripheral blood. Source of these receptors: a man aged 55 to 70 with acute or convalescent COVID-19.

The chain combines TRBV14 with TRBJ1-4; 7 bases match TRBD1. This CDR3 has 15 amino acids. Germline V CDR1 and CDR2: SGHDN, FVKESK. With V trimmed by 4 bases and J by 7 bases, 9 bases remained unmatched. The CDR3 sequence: CASSRQGVRSEKLFF. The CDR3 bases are TGTGCCAGCAGCCGGCAGGGGGTAAGGAGTGAAAAACTGTTTTTT.

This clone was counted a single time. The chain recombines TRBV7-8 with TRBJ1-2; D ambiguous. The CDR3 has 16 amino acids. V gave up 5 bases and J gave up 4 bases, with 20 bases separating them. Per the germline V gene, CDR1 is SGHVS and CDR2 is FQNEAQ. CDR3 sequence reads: CASSLTGRTILYGYTF. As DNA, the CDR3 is TGTGCCAGCAGCCTGACCGGGAGGACTATTCTCTATGGCTACACCTTC.

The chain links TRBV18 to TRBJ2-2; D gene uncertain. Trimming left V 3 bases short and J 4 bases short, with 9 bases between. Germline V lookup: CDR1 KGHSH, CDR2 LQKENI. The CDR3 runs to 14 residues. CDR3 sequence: CASSPRQPTGELFF. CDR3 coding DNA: TGTGCCAGCTCACCGCGGCAGCCCACCGGGGAGCTGTTTTTT.

CDR3 bases: TGTGCCAGCAGTTACTTCGACAGGGGACCCCTCCACTTT. Residues: CASSYFDRGPLHF. The chain has TRBV6-6 and TRBJ1-6; 8 bases match TRBD1. V dropped 1 base and J dropped 12; count of bases not matched to a gene: 2. The length of the CDR3 is 13 residues. Germline-derived CDR1 and CDR2 are MNHNY and SVGAGI (reference sequence).

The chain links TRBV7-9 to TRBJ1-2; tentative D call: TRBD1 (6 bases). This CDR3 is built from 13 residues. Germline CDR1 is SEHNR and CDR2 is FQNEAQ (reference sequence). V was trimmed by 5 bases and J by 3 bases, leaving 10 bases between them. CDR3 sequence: CASSPSGDYGYTF. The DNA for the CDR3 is TGTGCCAGCAGCCCCTCAGGGGACTATGGCTACACCTTC.

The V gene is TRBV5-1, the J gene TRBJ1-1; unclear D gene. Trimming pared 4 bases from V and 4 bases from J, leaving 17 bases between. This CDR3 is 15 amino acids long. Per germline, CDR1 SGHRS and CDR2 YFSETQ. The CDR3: CASSTVSPPTTEAFF. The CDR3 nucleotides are TGCGCCAGCAGCACCGTGTCGCCTCCTACCACTGAAGCTTTCTTT.

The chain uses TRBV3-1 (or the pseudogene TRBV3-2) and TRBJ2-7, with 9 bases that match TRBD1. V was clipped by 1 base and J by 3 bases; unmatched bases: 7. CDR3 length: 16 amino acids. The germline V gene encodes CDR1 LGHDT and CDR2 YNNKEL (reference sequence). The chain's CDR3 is CASSQASGTGIYEQYF. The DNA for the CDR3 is TGTGCCAGCAGCCAAGCATCCGGGACAGGGATCTACGAGCAGTACTTC.

In nucleotides, the CDR3 is TGTGCCAGCAGCTTGGGAGTATTGCCTGGAAACACCATATATTTT. Translating gives CASSLGVLPGNTIYF. This chain joins TRBV5-6 and TRBJ1-3; D not resolved. Trimming took 0 bases from V and 2 from J, leaving 9 bases between them. Looked up from germline, CDR1 is SGHDT and CDR2 is YYEEEE. This CDR3 is 15 amino acids long.

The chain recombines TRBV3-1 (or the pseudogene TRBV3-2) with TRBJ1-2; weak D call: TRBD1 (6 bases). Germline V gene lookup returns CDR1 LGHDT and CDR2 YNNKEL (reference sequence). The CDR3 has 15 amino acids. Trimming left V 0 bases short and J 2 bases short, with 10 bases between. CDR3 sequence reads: CASSQDLGGNYGYTF. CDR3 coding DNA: TGTGCCAGCAGCCAAGATTTAGGGGGAAACTATGGCTACACCTTC.

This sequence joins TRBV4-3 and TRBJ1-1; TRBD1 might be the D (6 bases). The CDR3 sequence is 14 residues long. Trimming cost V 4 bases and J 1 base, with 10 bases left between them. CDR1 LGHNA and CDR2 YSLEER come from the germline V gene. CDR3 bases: TGCGCCAGCAGCCTACAGACAGGGAACACTGAAGCTTTCTTT. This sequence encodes CASSLQTGNTEAFF.

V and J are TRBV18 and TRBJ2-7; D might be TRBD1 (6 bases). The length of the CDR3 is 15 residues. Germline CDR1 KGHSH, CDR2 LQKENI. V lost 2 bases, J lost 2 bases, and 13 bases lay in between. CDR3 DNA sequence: TGTGCCAGCTCACCAGGGGGCGGAATTCCCTACGAGCAGTACTTC. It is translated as CASSPGGGIPYEQYF.

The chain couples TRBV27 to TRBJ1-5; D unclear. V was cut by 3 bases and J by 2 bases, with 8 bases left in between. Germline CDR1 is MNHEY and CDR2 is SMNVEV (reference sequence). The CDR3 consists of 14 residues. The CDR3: CASSFGDGNQPQHF. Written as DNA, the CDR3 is TGTGCCAGCAGTTTCGGGGATGGCAATCAGCCCCAGCATTTT.

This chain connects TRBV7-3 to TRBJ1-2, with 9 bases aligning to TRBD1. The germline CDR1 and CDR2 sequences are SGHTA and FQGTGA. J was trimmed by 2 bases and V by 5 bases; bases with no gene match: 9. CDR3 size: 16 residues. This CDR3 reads CASSLRLGQGNYGYTF. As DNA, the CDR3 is TGTGCCAGCAGCCTCCGATTGGGACAGGGCAACTATGGCTACACCTTC. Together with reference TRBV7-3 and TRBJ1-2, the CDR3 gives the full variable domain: GAGVSQTPSNKVTEKGKYVELRCDPISGHTALYWYRQSLGQGPEFLIYFQGTGAADDSGLPNDRFFAVRPEGSVSTLKIQRTERGDSAVYLCASSLRLGQGNYGYTFGSGTRLTVV.

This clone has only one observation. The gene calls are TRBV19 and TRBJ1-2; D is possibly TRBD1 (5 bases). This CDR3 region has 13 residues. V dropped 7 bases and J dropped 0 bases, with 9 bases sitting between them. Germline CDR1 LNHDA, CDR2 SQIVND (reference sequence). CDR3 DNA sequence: TGTGCCAGTATGGGGCAGCCTAACTATGGCTACACCTTC. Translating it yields CASMGQPNYGYTF. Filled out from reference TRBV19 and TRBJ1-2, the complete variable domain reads DGGITQSPKYLFRKEGQNVTLSCEQNLNHDAMYWYRQDPGQGLRLIYYSQIVNDFQKGDIAEGYSVSREKKESFPLTVTSAQKNPTAFYLCASMGQPNYGYTFGSGTRLTVV.

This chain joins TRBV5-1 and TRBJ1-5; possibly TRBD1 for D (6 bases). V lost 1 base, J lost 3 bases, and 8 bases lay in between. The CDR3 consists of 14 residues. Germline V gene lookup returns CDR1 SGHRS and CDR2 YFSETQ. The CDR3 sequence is CASSLSGDNQPQHF. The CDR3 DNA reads TGCGCCAGCAGCTTGTCAGGGGACAATCAGCCCCAGCATTTT. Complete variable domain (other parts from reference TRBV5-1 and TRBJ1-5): KAGVTQTPRYLIKTRGQQVTLSCSPISGHRSVSWYQQTPGQGLQFLFEYFSETQRNKGNFPGRFSGRQFSNSRSEMNVSTLELGDSALYLCASSLSGDNQPQHFGDGTRLSIL.

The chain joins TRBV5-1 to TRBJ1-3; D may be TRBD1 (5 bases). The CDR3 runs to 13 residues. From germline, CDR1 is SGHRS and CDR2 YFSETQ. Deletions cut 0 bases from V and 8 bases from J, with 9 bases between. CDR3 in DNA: TGCGCCAGCAGCTTGGGGGGCTCGGACACCATATATTTT. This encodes CASSLGGSDTIYF.

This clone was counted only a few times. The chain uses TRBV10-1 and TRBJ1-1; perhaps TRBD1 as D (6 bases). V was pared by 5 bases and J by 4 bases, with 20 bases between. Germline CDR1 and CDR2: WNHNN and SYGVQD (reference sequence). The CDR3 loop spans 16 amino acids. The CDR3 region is CASSYEVGRGPTEAFF. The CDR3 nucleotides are TGCGCCAGCAGTTATGAGGTTGGCAGGGGACCCACTGAAGCTTTCTTT.

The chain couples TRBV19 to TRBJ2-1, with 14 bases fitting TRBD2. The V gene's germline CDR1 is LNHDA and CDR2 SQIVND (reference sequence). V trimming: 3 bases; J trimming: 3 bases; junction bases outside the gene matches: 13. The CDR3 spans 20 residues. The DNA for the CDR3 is TGTGCCAGTAGTATCGAGGGCGGACTAGCGGGGGGTCGAGGCTACAATGAGCAGTTCTTC. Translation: CASSIEGGLAGGRGYNEQFF.

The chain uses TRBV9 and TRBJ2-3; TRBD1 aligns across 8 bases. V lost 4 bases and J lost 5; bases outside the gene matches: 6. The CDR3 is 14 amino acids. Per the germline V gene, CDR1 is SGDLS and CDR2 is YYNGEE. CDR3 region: CASSTGQGRDTQYF. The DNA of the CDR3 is TGTGCCAGCAGCACAGGACAGGGCCGAGATACGCAGTATTTT.

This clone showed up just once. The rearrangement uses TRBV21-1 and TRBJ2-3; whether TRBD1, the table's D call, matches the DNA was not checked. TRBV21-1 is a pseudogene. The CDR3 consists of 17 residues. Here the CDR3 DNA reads TGTGCCAGCAGCAAATTCTGGACAGGGAGGAGCACAGATACGCAGTATTTT. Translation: CASSKFWTGRSTDTQYF.

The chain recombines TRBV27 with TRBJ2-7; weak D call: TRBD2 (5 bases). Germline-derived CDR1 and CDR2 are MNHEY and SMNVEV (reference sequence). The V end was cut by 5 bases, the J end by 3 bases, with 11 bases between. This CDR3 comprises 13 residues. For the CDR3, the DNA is TGTGCCAGCAGTGTCCTGAGGGACTACGAGCAGTACTTC. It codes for CASSVLRDYEQYF.

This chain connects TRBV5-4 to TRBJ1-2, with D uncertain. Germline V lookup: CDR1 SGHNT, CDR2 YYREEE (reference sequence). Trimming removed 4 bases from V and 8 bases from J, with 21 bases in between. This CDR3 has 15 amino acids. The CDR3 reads CASSKIEGGNGGYTF. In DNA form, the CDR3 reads TGTGCCAGCAGCAAGATCGAGGGTGGGAATGGCGGCTACACCTTC.

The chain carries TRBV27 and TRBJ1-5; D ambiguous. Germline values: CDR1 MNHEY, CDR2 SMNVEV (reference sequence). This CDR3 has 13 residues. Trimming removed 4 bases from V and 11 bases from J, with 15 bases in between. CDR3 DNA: TGTGCCAGCAGTTCCCGGACGGGATTGTCCCAGCATTTT. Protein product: CASSSRTGLSQHF.

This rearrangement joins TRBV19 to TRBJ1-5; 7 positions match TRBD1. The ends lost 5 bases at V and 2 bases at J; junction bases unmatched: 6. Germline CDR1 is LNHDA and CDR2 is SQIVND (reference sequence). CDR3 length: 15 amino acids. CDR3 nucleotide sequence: TGTGCCAGTAGTTCAGGGGGTACGGGCAATCAGCCCCAGCATTTT. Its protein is CASSSGGTGNQPQHF.

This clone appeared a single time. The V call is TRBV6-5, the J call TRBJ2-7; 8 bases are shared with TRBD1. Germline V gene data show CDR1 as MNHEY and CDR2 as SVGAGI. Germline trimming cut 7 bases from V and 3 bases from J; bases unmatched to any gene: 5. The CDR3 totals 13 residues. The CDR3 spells CASIPGGVYEQYF. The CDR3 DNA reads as TGTGCCAGCATCCCAGGGGGCGTCTACGAGCAGTACTTC.

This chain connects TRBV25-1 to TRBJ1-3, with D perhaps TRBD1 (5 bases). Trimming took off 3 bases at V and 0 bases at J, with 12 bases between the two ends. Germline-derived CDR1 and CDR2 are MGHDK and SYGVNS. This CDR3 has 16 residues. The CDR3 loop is CASSDWGLSSGNTIYF. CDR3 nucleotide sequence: TGTGCCAGCAGTGATTGGGGACTGAGCTCTGGAAACACCATATATTTT.

As DNA, the CDR3 is TGTGCCAGCAGCTATAGTTCCTACGAGCAGTACTTC. This translates into CASSYSSYEQYF. The chain carries TRBV2 and TRBJ2-7, with D uncertain. Trimming pared 6 bases from V and 1 base from J, leaving 7 bases between. The V gene's germline CDR1 is SNHLY and CDR2 FYNNEI. CDR3 length: 12 residues.

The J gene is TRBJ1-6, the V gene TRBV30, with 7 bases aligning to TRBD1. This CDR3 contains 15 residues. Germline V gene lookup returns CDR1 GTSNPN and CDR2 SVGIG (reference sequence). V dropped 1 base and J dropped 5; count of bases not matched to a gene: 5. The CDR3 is CAWSADRQNNSPLHF. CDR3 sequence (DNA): TGTGCCTGGAGTGCGGACAGGCAGAATAATTCACCCCTCCACTTT.

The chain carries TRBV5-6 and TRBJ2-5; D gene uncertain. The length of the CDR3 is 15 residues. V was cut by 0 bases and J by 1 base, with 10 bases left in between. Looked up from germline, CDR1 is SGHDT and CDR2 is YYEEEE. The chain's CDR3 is CASSLGRRRQETQYF. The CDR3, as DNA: TGTGCCAGCAGCTTGGGTCGCAGGCGCCAAGAGACCCAGTACTTC.

The CDR3 loop reads CSARTRGYTF. Written as DNA, the CDR3 is TGCAGTGCTAGGACAAGGGGCTACACCTTC. The chain employs TRBV20-1 and TRBJ1-2; D call uncertain. Trimming shortened V by 3 bases and J by 8 bases, and 7 bases separated the two germline ends. The V gene's germline CDR1 is DFQATT and CDR2 SNEGSKA (reference sequence). The CDR3 has 10 residues.